These T cell receptor beta chains were read from a single sample in a study of CD8+ T cells in alopecia areata. Clones were sequenced by immunoSEQ multiplex PCR, and TCRdb holds only the in-frame ones, with some missing. The data contain around 100,000 clones, 65% to 90% of them singletons. This specimen was CD8+ T cells sorted from blood, taken at approximately week 30, from a patient treated with tofacitinib. These receptors all come from a human donor with alopecia areata. The CDR3 runs from the conserved cysteine through the conserved F or W. The D gene is left open where the match is weak. Rows may omit the clone size; those that give it use once, few, many or a size class.

clone size: -
D gene: TRBD1
J gene: TRBJ2-7
V gene: TRBV2
CDR3 DNA: TGTGCCAGCAGTGACAGGGGGCCTGACTACGAGCAGTACTTC
CDR3 protein: CASSDRGPDYEQYF

clone size: -
D gene: -
J gene: TRBJ1-1
V gene: TRBV14
CDR3 DNA: TGTGCCAGCAGCCCCCCGGCCGACCCTGAAGCTTTCTTT
CDR3 protein: CASSPPADPEAFF

clone size: -
D gene: -
J gene: TRBJ2-1
V gene: TRBV29-1
CDR3 DNA: TGCAGCGTCTACGGAACGGGGGAATACAATGAGCAGTTCTTC
CDR3 protein: CSVYGTGEYNEQFF

clone size: -
D gene: -
J gene: TRBJ1-1
V gene: TRBV25-1
CDR3 DNA: TGTGCCAGCAGCGACGGGACGTTAGAAGCTTTCTTT
CDR3 protein: CASSDGTLEAFF

clone size: once
D gene: -
J gene: TRBJ1-1
V gene: TRBV5-4
CDR3 DNA: TGTGCCAGCATGTTGAACACTGAAGCTTTCTTT
CDR3 protein: CASMLNTEAFF

clone size: -
D gene: -
J gene: TRBJ2-1
V gene: TRBV11-2
CDR3 DNA: TGTGCCAGCAGCTTAGAACACAGTGGCAATGAGCAGTTCTTC
CDR3 protein: CASSLEHSGNEQFF

clone size: -
D gene: -
J gene: TRBJ2-7
V gene: TRBV9
CDR3 DNA: TGTGCCAGCAGCTCCCTCGGGGGTTACGAGCAGTACTTC
CDR3 protein: CASSSLGGYEQYF

clone size: -
D gene: -
J gene: TRBJ2-3
V gene: TRBV5-6
CDR3 DNA: TGTGCCAGCAGCGCGGCGATCTCACAGGGATTTGGAACAGATACGCAGTATTTT
CDR3 protein: CASSAAISQGFGTDTQYF

clone size: -
D gene: TRBD2
J gene: TRBJ2-7
V gene: TRBV7-8
CDR3 DNA: TGTGCCAGCAGCCCCCGAGTAGCGGGAGTTATCTACGAGCAGTACTTC
CDR3 protein: CASSPRVAGVIYEQYF

clone size: -
D gene: TRBD2
J gene: TRBJ2-3
V gene: TRBV5-1
CDR3 DNA: TGCGCCAGCAGCCCATGGGAGGGTAGCACAGATACGCAGTATTTT
CDR3 protein: CASSPWEGSTDTQYF

clone size: -
D gene: -
J gene: TRBJ2-3
V gene: TRBV7-9
CDR3 DNA: TGTGCCAGCAGGGCCCCTAGCACAGATACGCAGTATTTT
CDR3 protein: CASRAPSTDTQYF

clone size: -
D gene: -
J gene: TRBJ2-3
V gene: TRBV7-7
CDR3 DNA: TGTGCTAGCAGCCCGGAGGCAGGGGTAGGAGATACGCAGTATTTT
CDR3 protein: CASSPEAGVGDTQYF

clone size: -
D gene: TRBD1
J gene: TRBJ1-2
V gene: TRBV11-2
CDR3 DNA: TGTGCCAGCAGCTTAGAATTCAGGGGGGACTATGGCTACACCTTC
CDR3 protein: CASSLEFRGDYGYTF

clone size: -
D gene: TRBD1
J gene: TRBJ2-7
V gene: TRBV30
CDR3 DNA: TGTGCCTGGAGTCCCTCGGGGACAGGGGGCTACGAGCAGTACTTC
CDR3 protein: CAWSPSGTGGYEQYF

clone size: -
D gene: -
J gene: TRBJ1-2
V gene: TRBV5-5
CDR3 DNA: TGTGCCAGCAGCTTGGAAGGCTATGGCTACACCTTC
CDR3 protein: CASSLEGYGYTF